This T cell receptor (beta chain) came from a study of identical twins. TCRdb recomputed calls from the 5' RACE reads with MiXCR, one row per CDR3 protein. The data hold about 500,000 distinct CDR3 sequences, with 13% to 15% observed a single time. V shed 6 bases and J shed 3 bases, with 19 bases lying between them. Germline-derived CDR1 and CDR2 are DFQATT and SNEGSKA (reference sequence). There are 15 residues in the CDR3. This sample also belongs to another study, concerning yellow fever vaccine responses in identical twins.

This TCR derives from a woman aged 18 to 35 in good health. The sequenced material came from CD4+ T cells sorted from blood. This rearrangement joins TRBV20-1 to TRBJ2-3; TRBD2 might be the D (5 bases). This chain's CDR3 is CSAPKDGMPTDTQYF. The CDR3 DNA follows: TGCAGTGCCCCGAAGGACGGGATGCCGACAGATACGCAGTATTTT.